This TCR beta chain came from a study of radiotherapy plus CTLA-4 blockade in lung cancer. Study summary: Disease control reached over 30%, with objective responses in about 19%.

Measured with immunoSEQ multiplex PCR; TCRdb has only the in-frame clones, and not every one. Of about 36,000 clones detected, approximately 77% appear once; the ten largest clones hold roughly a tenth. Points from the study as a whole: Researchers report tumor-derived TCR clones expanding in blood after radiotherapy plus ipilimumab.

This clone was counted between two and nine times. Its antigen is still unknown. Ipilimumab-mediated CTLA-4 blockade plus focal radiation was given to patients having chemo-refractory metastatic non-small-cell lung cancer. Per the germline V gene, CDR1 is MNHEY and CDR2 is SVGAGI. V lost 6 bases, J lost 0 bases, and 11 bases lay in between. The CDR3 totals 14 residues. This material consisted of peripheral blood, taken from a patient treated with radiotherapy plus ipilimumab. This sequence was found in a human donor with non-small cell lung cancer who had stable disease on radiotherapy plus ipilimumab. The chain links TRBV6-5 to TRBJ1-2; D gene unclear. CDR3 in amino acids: CASSPGGTNYGYTF. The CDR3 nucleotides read TGTGCCAGCAGCCCGGGTGGAACTAACTATGGCTACACCTTC.